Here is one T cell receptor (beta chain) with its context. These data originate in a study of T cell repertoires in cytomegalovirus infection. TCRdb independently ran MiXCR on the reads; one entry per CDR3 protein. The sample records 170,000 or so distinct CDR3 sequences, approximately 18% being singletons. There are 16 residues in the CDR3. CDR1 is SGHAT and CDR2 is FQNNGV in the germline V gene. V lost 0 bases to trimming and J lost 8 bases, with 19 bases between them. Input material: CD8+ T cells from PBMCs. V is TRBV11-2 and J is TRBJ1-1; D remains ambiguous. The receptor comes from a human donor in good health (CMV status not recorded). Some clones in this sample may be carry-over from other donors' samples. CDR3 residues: CASSLDSFSYSVEAFF. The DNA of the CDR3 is TGTGCCAGCAGCTTAGACTCTTTTTCTTACTCCGTCGAAGCTTTCTTT.